Below, 17 T cell receptor beta chains from the same sample are listed, as sequenced in a study of long-term antiretroviral therapy in people with HIV. It was version v3.0 of the immunoSEQ assay that was run at survey level. Sequenced by immunoSEQ multiplex PCR; TCRdb stores in-frame clones only, minus some. This sample has 35,000 to 50,000 clones; around 86% occur once, and the top ten carry around 5.4%. This sample comprised unsorted PBMCs, obtained 0.1 years before starting antiretroviral therapy. These receptor sequences come from a woman aged 50 to 65 with HIV.

This clone was picked up one time. The chain recombines TRBV19 with TRBJ1-5, with 11 bases aligning to TRBD1. V gave up 0 bases and J gave up 4 bases; unmatched junction bases: 8. The CDR3 spans 18 residues. The germline CDR1 and CDR2 sequences are LNHDA and SQIVND (reference sequence). CDR3 in amino acids: CASSIDTGTGGRNQPQHF. The DNA for the CDR3 is TGTGCCAGTAGTATAGATACGGGGACAGGGGGTAGGAATCAGCCCCAGCATTTT. The variable domain in full, completed from reference TRBV19 and TRBJ1-5, reads DGGITQSPKYLFRKEGQNVTLSCEQNLNHDAMYWYRQDPGQGLRLIYYSQIVNDFQKGDIAEGYSVSREKKESFPLTVTSAQKNPTAFYLCASSIDTGTGGRNQPQHFGDGTRLSIL.

This chain connects TRBV7-9 to TRBJ1-1; possibly TRBD1 for D (6 bases). Trimming took off 4 bases at V and 5 bases at J, with 17 bases between the two ends. The CDR3 is 15 amino acids. Per the germline V gene, CDR1 is SEHNR and CDR2 is FQNEAQ (reference sequence). The CDR3 DNA follows: TGTGCCAGCAGCTCCCACCGGGGGGGCTTTACTGAAGCTTTCTTT. It translates to CASSSHRGGFTEAFF. The complete variable domain, with remaining parts taken from reference TRBV7-9 and TRBJ1-1, reads DTGVSQNPRHKITKRGQNVTFRCDPISEHNRLYWYRQTLGQGPEFLTYFQNEAQLEKSRLLSDRFSAERPKGSFSTLEIQRTEQGDSAMYLCASSSHRGGFTEAFFGQGTRLTVV.

The gene calls are TRBV6-5 and TRBJ1-4; 10 nucleotides agree with TRBD1. Germline values: CDR1 MNHEY, CDR2 SVGAGI. Unmatched junction bases numbered 2, after V lost 5 bases and J lost 5 bases. The CDR3 has 14 residues. The CDR3 nucleotides read TGTGCCAGCAGTCGGACAGGGGGGAATGAAAAACTGTTTTTT. Protein: CASSRTGGNEKLFF.

CDR3 protein: CSVENLQGYTF. CDR3 in DNA: TGCAGCGTTGAAAACCTCCAGGGCTACACCTTC. The chain employs TRBV29-1 and TRBJ1-2; no firm D call. Germline V CDR1 and CDR2: SQVTM, ANQGSEA. This CDR3 contains 11 residues. Between the trimmed V and J ends, which lost 2 bases and 8 bases, there was a span of 9 bases. The whole variable domain, remainder taken from reference TRBV29-1 and TRBJ1-2, is SAVISQKPSRDICQRGTSLTIQCQVDSQVTMMFWYRQQPGQSLTLIATANQGSEATYESGFVIDKFPISRPNLTFSTLTVSNMSPEDSSIYLCSVENLQGYTFGSGTRLTVV.

CDR3 nucleotide sequence: TGTGCCAGCAGCTTTAGTGGGGAAGAGACCCAGTACTTC. Translation gives CASSFSGEETQYF. The rearrangement uses TRBV7-2 and TRBJ2-5; no reliable D call. The V end was cut by 3 bases, the J end by 3 bases, with 8 bases between. The germline gives CDR1 SGHTA, CDR2 FQGNSA. The CDR3 is 13 amino acids.

The chain is built from TRBV19 and TRBJ1-1; D remains ambiguous. The CDR3 sequence is 15 residues long. Germline CDR1 LNHDA, CDR2 SQIVND (reference sequence). The germline V and J ends were trimmed by 1 base and 0 bases, with 9 bases remaining between them. The CDR3 here is CASSIGSALNTEAFF. CDR3 sequence (DNA): TGTGCCAGTAGTATAGGGTCAGCTTTGAACACTGAAGCTTTCTTT.

This chain links TRBV7-8 with TRBJ1-1; D is ambiguous. This CDR3 is 14 amino acids long. The V and J ends lost 5 bases and 1 base respectively, with 11 bases between them. From germline, CDR1 is SGHVS and CDR2 FQNEAQ. CDR3 protein: CASSPGTTNTEAFF. In DNA form, the CDR3 reads TGTGCCAGCAGCCCAGGTACCACGAACACTGAAGCTTTCTTT.

The V call is TRBV7-8, the J call TRBJ1-1; TRBD1 matches 10 bases. The V gene's germline CDR1 is SGHVS and CDR2 FQNEAQ. The ends lost 2 bases at V and 3 bases at J; junction bases unmatched: 3. The length of the CDR3 is 15 residues. The CDR3 DNA sequence: TGTGCCAGCAGCTTACCGACAGGGGGCTACACTGAAGCTTTCTTT. Translation: CASSLPTGGYTEAFF.

The gene calls are TRBV5-6 and TRBJ1-6; no firm D call. The CDR3 has 16 amino acids. Germline V lookup: CDR1 SGHDT, CDR2 YYEEEE. The V end was cut by 0 bases, the J end by 7 bases, with 14 bases between. CDR3 sequence: CASSLAMVKPNSPLHF. Written as DNA, the CDR3 is TGTGCCAGCAGCTTGGCCATGGTGAAGCCGAATTCACCCCTCCACTTT.

The V gene is TRBV7-3, the J gene TRBJ2-3, with D perhaps being TRBD1 or TRBD2 (5 bases each). The CDR3 extends over 16 amino acids. The V end lost 3 bases, the J end lost 1 base, and 14 bases lay between the germline ends. Germline CDR1 is SGHTA and CDR2 is FQGTGA. The CDR3 loop is CASSFEGRGGTDTQYF. Here the CDR3 DNA reads TGTGCCAGCAGCTTCGAAGGTCGAGGGGGCACAGATACGCAGTATTTT.

The chain carries TRBV6-5 and TRBJ2-7; D is unclear. The ends were cut back, 2 bases at V and 2 bases at J, with 7 bases in the middle. The CDR3 spans 13 residues. From germline, CDR1 is MNHEY and CDR2 SVGAGI. The DNA of the CDR3 is TGTGCCAGCAGTTACCAAACTCCCTACGAGCAGTACTTC. Translating it yields CASSYQTPYEQYF.

The chain is built from TRBV10-3 and TRBJ2-7, with TRBD2 as a possible D gene (6 bases). Germline V CDR1 and CDR2: ENHRY, SYGVKD. This CDR3 spans 13 amino acids. V was cut by 6 bases and J by 3 bases, with 12 bases left in between. The CDR3 is CAIRGGPNYEQYF. The CDR3, as DNA: TGTGCCATCAGGGGAGGACCTAACTACGAGCAGTACTTC.

The chain uses TRBV6-4 and TRBJ1-6; D ambiguous. Per the germline V gene, CDR1 is MRHNA and CDR2 is SNTAGT. CDR3 length: 13 amino acids. The V end lost 4 bases, the J end lost 6 bases, and 7 bases lay between the germline ends. CDR3 amino acids: CASSVESNSPLHF. In DNA, the CDR3 is TGTGCCAGCAGTGTGGAAAGTAATTCACCCCTCCACTTT.

The chain employs TRBV5-1 and TRBJ2-2; D may be TRBD1 (5 bases). Germline CDR1 and CDR2: SGHRS and YFSETQ. The V end was cut by 3 bases, the J end by 0 bases, with 9 bases between. The length of the CDR3 is 15 residues. The CDR3 protein is CASSSQGSNTGELFF. In DNA, the CDR3 is TGCGCCAGCAGCTCCCAGGGCTCGAACACCGGGGAGCTGTTTTTT.

The V and J genes are TRBV7-3 and TRBJ1-1; D uncertain. The ends were cut back, 3 bases at V and 1 base at J, with 6 bases in the middle. Germline CDR1 SGHTA, CDR2 FQGTGA. This CDR3 has 13 residues. Written as DNA, the CDR3 is TGTGCCAGCAGCTTTATTTGGAACACTGAAGCTTTCTTT. This codes for CASSFIWNTEAFF.

CDR3 coding DNA: TGCGCCAGCCGGTCAGCGAACACTGAAGCTTTCTTT. Translated: CASRSANTEAFF. The chain couples TRBV5-1 to TRBJ1-1; D is ambiguous. Trimming stripped 7 bases from V and 1 base from J, with 8 bases between. The CDR3 contains 12 residues. Germline CDR1 is SGHRS and CDR2 is YFSETQ.

This sequence joins TRBV2 and TRBJ2-1, with a tentative D call TRBD2 (7 bases). This CDR3 has 14 amino acids. From germline, CDR1 is SNHLY and CDR2 FYNNEI. V shed 4 bases and J shed 4 bases, with 11 bases lying between them. The CDR3, as DNA: TGTGCCAGCAGTGGAAGGGGGGGATACAATGAGCAGTTCTTC. Translation gives CASSGRGGYNEQFF.